This entry describes one T cell receptor (beta chain). Antigen unknown. The sample belongs to a study of T cells in localized non-small cell lung cancer. Generated by immunoSEQ multiplex PCR, the TCRdb table keeps only in-frame clones and is missing some. The repertoire has about 70,000 clones, 80% to 90% of them found once; the top ten carry around a fifth. Broader study findings: Prolonged overall survival went with higher T cell density in the blood. Sequence data derive from only one tumor region, so heterogeneity remains possible. The greatest T cell clonality was found in uninvolved adjacent lung (higher than in tumor). Median detection of top 100 tumor clones in adjacent lung was about 52 clones.

This sample comprised peripheral blood, obtained before any cancer treatment. This clonotype was sampled from a male donor aged 60 or over with stage III squamous cell lung carcinoma.

This CDR3 reads CASSGGDSRNEKLFF. For the CDR3, the DNA is TGCGCCAGCAGCGGGGGGGACAGTCGTAATGAAAAACTGTTTTTT. This chain uses TRBV5-1 with TRBJ1-4, with TRBD1 identical over 7 bases. CDR1 is SGHRS, CDR2 YFSETQ, per germline. V shed 4 bases and J 4 bases; nucleotides not matched to a gene: 7. This CDR3 comprises 15 residues.